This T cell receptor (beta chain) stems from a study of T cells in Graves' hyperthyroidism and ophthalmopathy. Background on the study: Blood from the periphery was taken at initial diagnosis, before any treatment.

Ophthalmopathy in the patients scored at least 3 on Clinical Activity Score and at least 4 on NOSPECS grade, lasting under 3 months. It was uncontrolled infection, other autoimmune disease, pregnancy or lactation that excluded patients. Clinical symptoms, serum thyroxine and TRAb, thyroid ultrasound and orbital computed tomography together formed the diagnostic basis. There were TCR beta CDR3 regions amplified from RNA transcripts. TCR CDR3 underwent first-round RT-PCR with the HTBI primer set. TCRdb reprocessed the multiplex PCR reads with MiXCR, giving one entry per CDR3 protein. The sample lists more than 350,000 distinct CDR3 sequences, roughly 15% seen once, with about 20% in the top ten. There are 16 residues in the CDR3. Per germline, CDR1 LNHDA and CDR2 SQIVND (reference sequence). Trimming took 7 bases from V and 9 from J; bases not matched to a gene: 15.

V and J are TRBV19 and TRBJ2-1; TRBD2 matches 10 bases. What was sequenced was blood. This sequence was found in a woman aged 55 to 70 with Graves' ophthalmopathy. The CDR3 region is CASTSEQGLAGVEQFF. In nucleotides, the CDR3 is TGTGCCAGTACCTCAGAGCAGGGGCTAGCGGGAGTTGAGCAGTTCTTC.